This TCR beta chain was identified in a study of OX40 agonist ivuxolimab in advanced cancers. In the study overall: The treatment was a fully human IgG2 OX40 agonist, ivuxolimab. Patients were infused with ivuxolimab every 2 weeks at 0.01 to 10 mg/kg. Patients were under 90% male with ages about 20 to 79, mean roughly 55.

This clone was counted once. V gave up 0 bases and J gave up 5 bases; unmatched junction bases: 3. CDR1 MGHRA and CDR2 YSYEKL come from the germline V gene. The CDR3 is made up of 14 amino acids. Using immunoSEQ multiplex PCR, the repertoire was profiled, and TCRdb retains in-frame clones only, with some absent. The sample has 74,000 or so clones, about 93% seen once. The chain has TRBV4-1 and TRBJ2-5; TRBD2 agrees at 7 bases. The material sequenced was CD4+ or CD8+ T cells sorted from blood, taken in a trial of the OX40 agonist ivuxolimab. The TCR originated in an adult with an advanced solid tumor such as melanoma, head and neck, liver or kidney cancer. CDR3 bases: TGCGCCAGCAGCCAAGATCGGGGGGTGGAGACCCAGTACTTC. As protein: CASSQDRGVETQYF.